This TCR beta chain originates from a study of T-cell memory formation after mild COVID-19. Study-level background: The TCR clusters were mostly specific to one donor.

Barcoded TCR alpha and TCR beta cDNA libraries with UMIs came from 5'RACE using constant-segment primers. Using its own MiXCR run on the 5' RACE reads, TCRdb lists one record per CDR3 protein. The table includes approximately 250,000 distinct CDR3 sequences, 15% detected once. Germline-derived CDR1 and CDR2 are SGHVS and FQNEAQ. The ends lost 5 bases at V and 9 bases at J; junction bases unmatched: 12. The CDR3 length is 14 residues. With respect to this clonotype: Antigen specificity is unknown.

Study-level findings and limits: Detection of some responders pre-infection suggested pre-existing cross-reactive memory T cells participated. Most CD4+ clones that shrank were in CM and EM, while CD8+ ones turned up in EMRA.

This clonotype was sampled from an adult woman who had mild COVID-19 (a few samples of this study predate the infection). Cell type and time point are not known. The sequencing sample was made of PBMCs or a T cell subset sorted from them (not recorded which). This chain uses TRBV7-8 with TRBJ1-2; 7 positions agree with TRBD1. CDR3 in amino acids: CASSPLTGKASYTF. CDR3 nucleotides: TGTGCCAGCAGCCCACTGACAGGGAAAGCGAGCTACACCTTC.